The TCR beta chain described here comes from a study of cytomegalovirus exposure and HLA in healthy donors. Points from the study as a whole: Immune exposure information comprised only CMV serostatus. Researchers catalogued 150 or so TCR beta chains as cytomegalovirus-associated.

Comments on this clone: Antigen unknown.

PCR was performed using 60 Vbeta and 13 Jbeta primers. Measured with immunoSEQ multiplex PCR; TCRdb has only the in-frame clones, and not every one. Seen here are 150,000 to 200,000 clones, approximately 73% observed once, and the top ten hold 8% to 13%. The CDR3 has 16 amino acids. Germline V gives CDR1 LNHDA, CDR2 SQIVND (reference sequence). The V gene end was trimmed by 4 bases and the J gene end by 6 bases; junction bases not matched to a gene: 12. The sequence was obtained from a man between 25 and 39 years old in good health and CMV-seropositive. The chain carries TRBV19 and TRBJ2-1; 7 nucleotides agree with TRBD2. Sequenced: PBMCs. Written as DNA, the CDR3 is TGTGCCAGTAGTACGATCCGGGACGGGGGGATCAATGAGCAGTTCTTC. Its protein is CASSTIRDGGINEQFF.